One and the same sample provided the 18 T cell receptor beta chains below, sequenced in a study of blood T cell repertoires in COVID-19. Profiling relied on immunoSEQ multiplex PCR, and the TCRdb table lists in-frame clones only, not all of them. The table lists 240,000 or so clones, 81% of them singletons. The sequenced sample consisted of peripheral blood. These receptors all stem from a woman of 80 years or more with COVID-19, enrolled during active disease.

This chain links TRBV5-1 with TRBJ2-5; a possible D gene is TRBD1 (8 bases). The CDR3 contains 14 residues. V lost 4 bases, J lost 6 bases, and 16 bases lay in between. Germline CDR1 is SGHRS and CDR2 is YFSETQ. The CDR3 coding sequence is TGCGCCAGCAGCGAACAGGGGGGGAGGAAGACCCAGTACTTC. Translating it yields CASSEQGGRKTQYF. Drawing the rest from reference TRBV5-1 and TRBJ2-5, the complete variable domain is KAGVTQTPRYLIKTRGQQVTLSCSPISGHRSVSWYQQTPGQGLQFLFEYFSETQRNKGNFPGRFSGRQFSNSRSEMNVSTLELGDSALYLCASSEQGGRKTQYFGPGTRLLVL.

This clone was counted only a few times. V usage is TRBV5-5 and J usage is TRBJ1-2; 7 bases line up with TRBD1. The CDR3 runs 17 residues. The V segment lost 1 base and the J segment 2 bases; nucleotides outside the gene matches: 11. The germline CDR1 and CDR2 sequences are SGHKS and YYEKEE (reference sequence). Written as DNA, the CDR3 is TGTGCCAGCAGCTTGTGGGACAGCCTGACTGTGAACTATGGCTACACCTTC. Amino acid sequence: CASSLWDSLTVNYGYTF. The variable domain in full, with the rest retrieved from reference TRBV5-5 and TRBJ1-2, is DAGVTQSPTHLIKTRGQQVTLRCSPISGHKSVSWYQQVLGQGPQFIFQYYEKEERGRGNFPDRFSARQFPNYSSELNVNALLLGDSALYLCASSLWDSLTVNYGYTFGSGTRLTVV.

This chain links TRBV7-2 with TRBJ2-1; possible D gene TRBD2, 5 bases. This CDR3 contains 14 residues. Trimming took 2 bases from V and 7 from J, leaving 12 bases between them. CDR1 and CDR2 from the germline V gene are SGHTA and FQGNSA. CDR3 region: CASSLFTRGNEQFF. The CDR3 bases are TGTGCCAGCAGCTTATTCACCCGGGGAAATGAGCAGTTCTTC.

This clone was detected only once. The chain couples TRBV9 to TRBJ2-2, with 10 nucleotides matching TRBD2. V gave up 3 bases and J gave up 5 bases; unmatched junction bases: 10. Per the germline V gene, CDR1 is SGDLS and CDR2 is YYNGEE. This CDR3 comprises 17 residues. For the CDR3, the DNA is TGTGCCAGCAGCGGGAGCGGGAGGGCCCTCAGGACCGGGGAGCTGTTTTTT. Encoded protein: CASSGSGRALRTGELFF.

The chain has TRBV18 and TRBJ1-4; D not certain. Trimming took off 6 bases at V and 6 bases at J, with 11 bases between the two ends. The germline V gene encodes CDR1 KGHSH and CDR2 LQKENI. The CDR3 runs to 13 residues. DNA of the CDR3: TGTGCCAGCTCCCGGGGAAGCGATGAAAAACTGTTTTTT. Translating gives CASSRGSDEKLFF.

CDR3 residues: CASTVGQYGGYTF. The CDR3 DNA follows: TGTGCCAGTACCGTCGGACAGTATGGTGGCTACACCTTC. The V and J genes are TRBV19 and TRBJ1-2, with D possibly being TRBD1 (6 bases). The CDR3 totals 13 residues. Germline lookup yields CDR1 LNHDA and CDR2 SQIVND (reference sequence). V was clipped by 7 bases and J by 7 bases, with 16 bases between them. Full variable domain (missing parts from reference TRBV19 and TRBJ1-2): DGGITQSPKYLFRKEGQNVTLSCEQNLNHDAMYWYRQDPGQGLRLIYYSQIVNDFQKGDIAEGYSVSREKKESFPLTVTSAQKNPTAFYLCASTVGQYGGYTFGSGTRLTVV.

This clone showed up just once. This chain uses TRBV10-1 with TRBJ2-1; TRBD1 aligns across 9 bases. V was clipped by 8 bases and J by 6 bases; unmatched bases: 11. Germline V gene data show CDR1 as WNHNN and CDR2 as SYGVQD (reference sequence). The CDR3 covers 15 residues. The CDR3 DNA reads TGCGCCAGCGGCGCCCCGGGACAGGGTGTCAATGAGCAGTTCTTC. Translation gives CASGAPGQGVNEQFF.

The chain joins TRBV2 to TRBJ2-2; 10 positions match TRBD2. Trimming removed 7 bases from V and 4 bases from J; junction bases left unmatched: 6. Germline CDR1 reads SNHLY; CDR2 reads FYNNEI. CDR3 length: 15 amino acids. The CDR3 spells CASTASGGPTGELFF. The CDR3 DNA reads as TGTGCCAGCACGGCTAGCGGGGGCCCCACCGGGGAGCTGTTTTTT.

The chain has TRBV2 and TRBJ2-2; TRBD2 is a possible D gene (6 bases). Germline CDR1 is SNHLY and CDR2 is FYNNEI. The CDR3 totals 14 residues. Trimming took 2 bases from V and 12 from J, leaving 16 bases between them. DNA of the CDR3: TGTGCCAGCAGTGAAAGAGGAGGGAGTAGTAAGCTGTTTTTT. This codes for CASSERGGSSKLFF. Filled out from reference TRBV2 and TRBJ2-2, the complete variable domain reads EPEVTQTPSHQVTQMGQEVILRCVPISNHLYFYWYRQILGQKVEFLVSFYNNEISEKSEIFDDQFSVERPDGSNFTLKIRSTKLEDSAMYFCASSERGGSSKLFFGEGSRLTVL.

V and J are TRBV4-2 and TRBJ2-1; 8 nucleotides line up with TRBD2. The CDR3 loop spans 17 amino acids. Germline CDR1 and CDR2: LGHNA and YNFKEQ. V shed 0 bases, J shed 3 bases, and the junction held 7 bases outside the gene matches. The CDR3 coding sequence is TGTGCCAGCAGCCAAGAAGACAGCGGGAGTTTCTACAATGAGCAGTTCTTC. Translation gives CASSQEDSGSFYNEQFF.

This chain uses TRBV6-4 with TRBJ2-4; TRBD1 matches 8 bases. Unmatched junction bases numbered 3, after V lost 6 bases and J lost 2 bases. CDR3 length: 14 amino acids. From germline, CDR1 is MRHNA and CDR2 SNTAGT. CDR3 region: CASRQGETKNIQYF. In DNA, the CDR3 is TGTGCCAGCAGACAGGGGGAGACCAAAAACATTCAGTACTTC.

This clone was observed a handful of times. This rearrangement joins TRBV4-3 to TRBJ1-2, with D unclear. Germline V lookup: CDR1 LGHNA, CDR2 YSLEER. The ends were cut back, 2 bases at V and 4 bases at J, with 20 bases in the middle. The CDR3 length is 17 residues. The CDR3 region is CASSQSEGGRSIYGYTF. CDR3 in DNA: TGCGCCAGCAGCCAATCGGAGGGCGGAAGGAGTATCTATGGCTACACCTTC.

The rearrangement links TRBV29-1 to TRBJ2-7, with D maybe TRBD2 (5 bases). CDR3 length: 12 residues. Germline V CDR1 and CDR2: SQVTM, ANQGSEA. V lost 5 bases and J 3 bases, leaving 11 bases between the germline ends. CDR3 coding DNA: TGCAGCGTTCTTTCAGAGGGCTACGAGCAGTACTTC. Its protein is CSVLSEGYEQYF.

In this sample, this clone turned up once. This chain uses TRBV21-1 with TRBJ1-2. TRBV21-1 represents a pseudogene. CDR3 length: 23 amino acids. CDR3 loop: CASSKEEEVLGGLGYYANYGYTF. In DNA form, the CDR3 reads TGTGCCAGCAGCAAAGAGGAAGAGGTTTTAGGCGGACTCGGATATTATGCTAACTATGGCTACACCTTC.

The chain recombines TRBV30 with TRBJ2-6, with D unclear. This CDR3 comprises 16 residues. V lost 2 bases, J lost 0 bases, and 11 bases lay in between. The germline V gene encodes CDR1 GTSNPN and CDR2 SVGIG (reference sequence). CDR3 DNA: TGTGCCTGGAGTAACCCGAGGCGCTCTGGGGCCAACGTCCTGACTTTC. It specifies CAWSNPRRSGANVLTF.

This clone is a singleton in its sample. The CDR3 loop reads CASSLEGGYGYTF. The CDR3 DNA follows: TGCGCCAGCAGCTTGGAGGGAGGATATGGCTACACCTTC. The chain combines TRBV5-1 with TRBJ1-2; no reliable D call. The V and J ends lost 0 bases and 5 bases respectively, with 8 bases between them. From germline, CDR1 is SGHRS and CDR2 YFSETQ. The CDR3 covers 13 residues.

This clone was seen a single time. The chain is built from TRBV7-9 and TRBJ2-5; tentative D call: TRBD1 (6 bases). Trimming took 3 bases from V and 9 from J, leaving 11 bases between them. Germline-derived CDR1 and CDR2 are SEHNR and FQNEAQ (reference sequence). The CDR3 contains 12 residues. The CDR3 reads CASSFEQGAQYF. CDR3 sequence (DNA): TGTGCCAGCAGCTTCGAACAGGGTGCCCAGTACTTC.

This chain connects TRBV3-1 (or the pseudogene TRBV3-2) to TRBJ1-2; D is uncertain. The CDR3 has 12 residues. V lost 4 bases, J lost 8 bases, and 11 bases lay in between. The germline CDR1 and CDR2 sequences are LGHDT and YNNKEL (reference sequence). The CDR3 reads CASSLSTIGYTF. The CDR3 nucleotides are TGTGCCAGCAGCCTTTCAACTATCGGCTACACCTTC.